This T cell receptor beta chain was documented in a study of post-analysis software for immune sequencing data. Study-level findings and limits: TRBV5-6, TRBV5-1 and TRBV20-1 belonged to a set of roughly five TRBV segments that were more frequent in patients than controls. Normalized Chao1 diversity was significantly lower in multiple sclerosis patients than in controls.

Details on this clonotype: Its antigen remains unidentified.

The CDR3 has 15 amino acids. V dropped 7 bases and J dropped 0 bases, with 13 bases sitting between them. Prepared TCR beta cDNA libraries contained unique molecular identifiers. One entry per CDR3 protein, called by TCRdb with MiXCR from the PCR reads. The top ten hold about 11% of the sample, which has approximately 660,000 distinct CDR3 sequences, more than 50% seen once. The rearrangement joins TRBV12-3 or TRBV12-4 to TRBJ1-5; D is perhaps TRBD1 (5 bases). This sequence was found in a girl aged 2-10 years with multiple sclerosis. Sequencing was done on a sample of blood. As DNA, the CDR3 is TGTGCCAGCACTCCATCAGGGTTTAGCAATCAGCCCCAGCATTTT. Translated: CASTPSGFSNQPQHF.